The 27 T cell receptor beta chains in this list originate from one sample, sequenced in a study of blood T cell repertoires in COVID-19. Assay used: immunoSEQ multiplex PCR; TCRdb lists only in-frame clones, some missing. Altogether approximately 47,000 clones are present, roughly four fifths being singletons, with the ten largest covering roughly 8.8%. Material for sequencing was peripheral blood. The receptors were sampled from a man in his 60s with acute or convalescent COVID-19.

This sequence joins TRBV9 and TRBJ1-2; D is possibly TRBD1 (6 bases). The CDR3 has 15 residues. The germline V gene has CDR1 SGDLS and CDR2 YYNGEE. V was cut by 3 bases and J by 5 bases, with 17 bases left in between. CDR3 DNA: TGTGCCAGCAGCGAAGGACAGCGGAGGCGATATGGCTACACCTTC. This codes for CASSEGQRRRYGYTF.

The V gene is TRBV6-4, the J gene TRBJ2-5; 7 bases map to TRBD2. The trim removed 4 bases at V and 7 bases at J, leaving 18 bases unmatched. Germline V gene lookup returns CDR1 MRHNA and CDR2 SNTAGT. The CDR3 runs 17 residues. Here the CDR3 DNA reads TGTGCCAGCAGTGGCGCCTTTATAGCGGGCGGGTCTGGGACCCAGTACTTC. Protein: CASSGAFIAGGSGTQYF.

This clone was counted a few times. This chain links TRBV2 with TRBJ2-2, with a tentative D call TRBD1 (6 bases). Germline V CDR1 and CDR2: SNHLY, FYNNEI. Trimming left V 1 base short and J 5 bases short, with 8 bases between. CDR3 length equals 14 residues. CDR3 loop: CASSEGGGTGELFF. The CDR3 DNA sequence: TGTGCCAGCAGTGAAGGAGGGGGTACCGGGGAGCTGTTTTTT.

This clone was seen just once. This chain links TRBV14 with TRBJ2-7, with D tentatively TRBD1 (5 bases). Between the trimmed V and J ends, which lost 4 bases and 3 bases, there was a span of 7 bases. The CDR3 covers 12 residues. The germline V gene encodes CDR1 SGHDN and CDR2 FVKESK. The CDR3 region has the DNA TGTGCCAGCAGCCTCCAGGGCTACGAGCAGTACTTC. Its protein is CASSLQGYEQYF.

The chain has TRBV29-1 and TRBJ2-1, with TRBD2 as a possible D gene (6 bases). This CDR3 is built from 13 residues. The V end was cut by 6 bases, the J end by 0 bases, with 9 bases between. Germline V gene data show CDR1 as SQVTM and CDR2 as ANQGSEA. The CDR3 DNA reads TGCAGCGTCTCGACTAGCTCCTACAATGAGCAGTTCTTC. It is translated as CSVSTSSYNEQFF.

The chain recombines TRBV5-1 with TRBJ2-5; TRBD1 matches 7 bases. Germline lookup yields CDR1 SGHRS and CDR2 YFSETQ. V was clipped by 4 bases and J by 4 bases; unmatched bases: 7. CDR3 length: 14 residues. Written as DNA, the CDR3 is TGCGCCAGCAGCCAGGCAGGGGGTTCAGAGACCCAGTACTTC. It translates to CASSQAGGSETQYF.

The chain couples TRBV12-5 to TRBJ1-1; the match to TRBD1 covers 8 bases. Germline V CDR1 and CDR2: LGHNT, FRNRAP. J gave up 4 bases and V 4 bases, and 8 bases lay outside the gene matches. The CDR3 loop spans 15 amino acids. In nucleotides, the CDR3 is TGTGCTAGTGGTTCTCGCTACAGGGGGAGCACTGAAGCTTTCTTT. This sequence encodes CASGSRYRGSTEAFF.

This clone was seen a handful of times. The chain uses TRBV5-1 and TRBJ1-1; 7 bases line up with TRBD1. Germline lookup yields CDR1 SGHRS and CDR2 YFSETQ. V dropped 4 bases and J dropped 4; count of bases not matched to a gene: 4. CDR3 length equals 13 residues. The CDR3 region is CASSVPGGTEAFF. As DNA, the CDR3 is TGCGCCAGCAGCGTCCCAGGGGGCACTGAAGCTTTCTTT.

DNA of the CDR3: TGTGCCAGCAGCTTTTTAGGGGCTCAGGGCTACACCTTC. Protein sequence: CASSFLGAQGYTF. The V gene is TRBV7-2, the J gene TRBJ1-2, with D perhaps TRBD1 (5 bases). CDR1 is SGHTA and CDR2 is FQGNSA in the germline V gene. The CDR3 runs to 13 residues. V was shortened by 3 bases and J by 8 bases, with 13 bases between the two germline ends.

V is TRBV19 and J is TRBJ1-1, with 8 nucleotides matching TRBD1. Germline CDR1 is LNHDA and CDR2 is SQIVND (reference sequence). Germline trimming cut 9 bases from V and 0 bases from J; bases unmatched to any gene: 15. There are 17 residues in the CDR3. CDR3 loop: CASNLGGTGYLNTEAFF. The CDR3 region has the DNA TGTGCCAGCAACCTAGGGGGGACAGGATATTTGAACACTGAAGCTTTCTTT.

This sequence joins TRBV5-6 and TRBJ2-7; D gene uncertain. This CDR3 is built from 13 residues. Germline V CDR1 and CDR2: SGHDT, YYEEEE. The V end lost 6 bases, the J end lost 1 base, and 11 bases lay between the germline ends. CDR3 region: CASTLTESYEQYF. The CDR3 coding sequence is TGTGCCAGCACCCTTACAGAGTCCTACGAGCAGTACTTC. Full variable domain (rest looked up from reference TRBV5-6 and TRBJ2-7): DAGVTQSPTHLIKTRGQQVTLRCSPKSGHDTVSWYQQALGQGPQFIFQYYEEEERQRGNFPDRFSGHQFPNYSSELNVNALLLGDSALYLCASTLTESYEQYFGPGTRLTVT.

This clone appeared once. This sequence joins TRBV6-6 and TRBJ1-1; 9 bases align to TRBD1. The junction had 13 bases not matched to a gene; V was cut back by 6 bases and J by 2 bases. This CDR3 has 17 residues. CDR1 and CDR2 from the germline V gene are MNHNY and SVGAGI (reference sequence). CDR3 DNA: TGTGCCAGCAGCCGAAAGACAGGGGGATTGGGAAACACTGAAGCTTTCTTT. It yields the protein CASSRKTGGLGNTEAFF.

This sequence joins TRBV29-1 and TRBJ1-1; TRBD1 agrees at 9 bases. J was trimmed by 4 bases and V by 6 bases; bases with no gene match: 15. Germline loops: CDR1 SQVTM, CDR2 ANQGSEA. This CDR3 has 16 amino acids. CDR3 sequence: CSVRLPGTGTPTEAFF. CDR3 coding DNA: TGCAGCGTACGACTACCAGGGACAGGGACGCCCACTGAAGCTTTCTTT. The entire variable domain, with the rest obtained from reference TRBV29-1 and TRBJ1-1, is as follows: SAVISQKPSRDICQRGTSLTIQCQVDSQVTMMFWYRQQPGQSLTLIATANQGSEATYESGFVIDKFPISRPNLTFSTLTVSNMSPEDSSIYLCSVRLPGTGTPTEAFFGQGTRLTVV.

The chain carries TRBV4-1 and TRBJ2-5; the match to TRBD1 covers 9 bases. V lost 4 bases, J lost 3 bases, and 9 bases stayed unmatched. The length of the CDR3 is 16 residues. Per the germline V gene, CDR1 is MGHRA and CDR2 is YSYEKL. DNA for the CDR3: TGCGCCAGCAGCCGAATCCTGACAGGGGGTGAAGAGACCCAGTACTTC. It encodes CASSRILTGGEETQYF.

J is TRBJ1-4 and V is TRBV7-2; possible D gene TRBD1, 5 bases. Trimming stripped 6 bases from V and 7 bases from J, with 15 bases between. Germline V gene data show CDR1 as SGHTA and CDR2 as FQGNSA. The CDR3 contains 14 residues. The CDR3 reads CASSGGEGIEKLFF. In DNA form, the CDR3 reads TGTGCCAGCAGTGGGGGGGAAGGGATTGAAAAACTGTTTTTT.

The sample holds a few counts of this clone. J is TRBJ2-2 and V is TRBV27, with 7 bases that match TRBD1. The V segment lost 6 bases and the J segment 3 bases; nucleotides outside the gene matches: 4. This CDR3 has 14 residues. Germline V lookup: CDR1 MNHEY, CDR2 SMNVEV (reference sequence). The DNA for the CDR3 is TGTGCCAGCAGGATGGGACAGCACACCGGGGAGCTGTTTTTT. This translates into CASRMGQHTGELFF.

The chain couples TRBV12-3 or TRBV12-4 to TRBJ1-2; D remains ambiguous. V lost 1 base, J lost 4 bases, and 7 bases lay in between. The CDR3 extends over 13 amino acids. CDR3 in amino acids: CASSLGGFYGYTF. CDR3 coding DNA: TGTGCCAGCAGTTTAGGCGGGTTCTATGGCTACACCTTC.

The rearrangement joins TRBV9 to TRBJ2-3; D is possibly TRBD1 (5 bases). The CDR3 length is 15 residues. Trimming stripped 0 bases from V and 2 bases from J, with 10 bases between. Germline V gene sequence: CDR1 SGDLS, CDR2 YYNGEE. The CDR3 here is CASSVASGNTDTQYF. CDR3 in DNA: TGTGCCAGCAGCGTAGCATCAGGGAACACAGATACGCAGTATTTT.

The rearrangement joins TRBV6-5 to TRBJ1-2; the match to TRBD1 covers 7 bases. V lost 8 bases, J lost 1 base, and 10 bases stayed unmatched. CDR1 and CDR2 from the germline V gene are MNHEY and SVGAGI. This CDR3 has 15 residues. CDR3 in DNA: TGTGCCAGCCTGGACCAGGGGGGTGATAACTATGGCTACACCTTC. It codes for CASLDQGGDNYGYTF.

Here the CDR3 reads CASSKGNSYYGYTF. CDR3 nucleotide sequence: TGTGCCAGCAGCAAAGGCAACAGCTACTATGGCTACACCTTC. The genes are TRBV21-1 and TRBJ1-2; the table names TRBD1, a call not compared with the DNA. TRBV21-1 is a recognized pseudogene. This CDR3 is built from 14 residues.

This chain joins TRBV2 and TRBJ2-1; a possible D gene is TRBD1 (6 bases). Trimming pared 3 bases from V and 7 bases from J, leaving 13 bases between. CDR1 SNHLY and CDR2 FYNNEI come from the germline V gene. The CDR3 sequence is 14 residues long. The DNA of the CDR3 is TGTGCCAGCAGTGAGGACAGAGCACAGAATGAGCAGTTCTTC. Its protein product is CASSEDRAQNEQFF. The full variable domain, in which reference TRBV2 and TRBJ2-1 provide the parts outside the CDR3, is EPEVTQTPSHQVTQMGQEVILRCVPISNHLYFYWYRQILGQKVEFLVSFYNNEISEKSEIFDDQFSVERPDGSNFTLKIRSTKLEDSAMYFCASSEDRAQNEQFFGPGTRLTVL.

The rearrangement joins TRBV3-1 (or the pseudogene TRBV3-2) to TRBJ2-3, with D unclear. Germline V gives CDR1 LGHDT, CDR2 YNNKEL (reference sequence). Between the trimmed V and J ends, which lost 1 base and 2 bases, there was a span of 10 bases. The CDR3 has 15 residues. In nucleotides, the CDR3 is TGTGCCAGCAGCCAAGCCTCGACATCCACAGATACGCAGTATTTT. This sequence encodes CASSQASTSTDTQYF.

This clone is a singleton in its sample. The gene calls are TRBV29-1 and TRBJ1-2; no clear D gene. Germline V lookup: CDR1 SQVTM, CDR2 ANQGSEA. V gave up 6 bases and J gave up 1 base, with 9 bases separating them. CDR3 length equals 12 residues. The CDR3 DNA reads as TGCAGCGTCGGCGGGTATAACTATGGCTACACCTTC. It codes for CSVGGYNYGYTF. The full variable domain, its missing parts supplied by reference TRBV29-1 and TRBJ1-2, is SAVISQKPSRDICQRGTSLTIQCQVDSQVTMMFWYRQQPGQSLTLIATANQGSEATYESGFVIDKFPISRPNLTFSTLTVSNMSPEDSSIYLCSVGGYNYGYTFGSGTRLTVV.

This clone was seen only once. The chain is built from TRBV7-9 and TRBJ1-1; no reliable D call. Germline V gives CDR1 SEHNR, CDR2 FQNEAQ (reference sequence). The V gene lost 0 bases and the J gene lost 4 bases, with 12 bases spanning the gap. The CDR3 runs to 15 residues. This CDR3 is CASSLALGSPTEAFF. As DNA, the CDR3 is TGTGCCAGCAGCTTAGCGTTAGGGAGTCCCACTGAAGCTTTCTTT.

The genes are TRBV5-6 and TRBJ2-1, with 14 bases lining up with TRBD2. Germline loops: CDR1 SGHDT, CDR2 YYEEEE. The CDR3 spans 17 residues. The junction had 7 bases not matched to a gene; V was cut back by 4 bases and J by 4 bases. The CDR3 loop reads CASSQGLAGGLYNEQFF. The CDR3 coding sequence is TGTGCCAGCAGCCAAGGACTAGCGGGGGGCCTTTACAATGAGCAGTTCTTC. The variable domain in full, completed from reference TRBV5-6 and TRBJ2-1, reads DAGVTQSPTHLIKTRGQQVTLRCSPKSGHDTVSWYQQALGQGPQFIFQYYEEEERQRGNFPDRFSGHQFPNYSSELNVNALLLGDSALYLCASSQGLAGGLYNEQFFGPGTRLTVL.

CDR3: CASSLRGNYGYTF. CDR3 DNA: TGTGCCAGCAGCTTGCGGGGGAACTATGGCTACACCTTC. The genes are TRBV5-4 and TRBJ1-2; TRBD1 is a possible D gene (5 bases). CDR3 length: 13 residues. Trimming removed 1 base from V and 2 bases from J, with 6 bases in between. CDR1 and CDR2 from the germline V gene are SGHNT and YYREEE (reference sequence).

The chain has TRBV9 and TRBJ1-2, with D unresolved. Germline lookup yields CDR1 SGDLS and CDR2 YYNGEE. CDR3 length equals 13 residues. Trimming stripped 4 bases from V and 2 bases from J, with 9 bases between. CDR3 DNA: TGTGCCAGCAGCCCCCGGGAAAACTATGGCTACACCTTC. This sequence encodes CASSPRENYGYTF.